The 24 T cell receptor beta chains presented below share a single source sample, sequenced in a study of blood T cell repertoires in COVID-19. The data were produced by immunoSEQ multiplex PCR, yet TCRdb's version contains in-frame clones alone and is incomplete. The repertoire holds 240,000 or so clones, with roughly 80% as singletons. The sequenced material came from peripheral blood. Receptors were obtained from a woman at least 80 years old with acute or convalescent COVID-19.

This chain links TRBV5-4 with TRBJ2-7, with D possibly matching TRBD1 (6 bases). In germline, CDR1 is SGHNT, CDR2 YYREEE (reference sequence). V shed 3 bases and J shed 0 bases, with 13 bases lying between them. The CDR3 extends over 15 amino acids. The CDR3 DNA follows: TGTGCCAGCAGCTCCTCAGGGGCTTCCTCCTACGAGCAGTACTTC. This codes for CASSSSGASSYEQYF.

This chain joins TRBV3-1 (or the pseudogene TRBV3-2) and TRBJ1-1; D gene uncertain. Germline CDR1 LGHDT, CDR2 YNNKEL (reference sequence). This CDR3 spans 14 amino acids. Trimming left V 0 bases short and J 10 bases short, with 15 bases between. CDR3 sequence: CASSQDSPRLPAFF. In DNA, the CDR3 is TGTGCCAGCAGCCAAGATTCCCCGCGGCTCCCAGCTTTCTTT.

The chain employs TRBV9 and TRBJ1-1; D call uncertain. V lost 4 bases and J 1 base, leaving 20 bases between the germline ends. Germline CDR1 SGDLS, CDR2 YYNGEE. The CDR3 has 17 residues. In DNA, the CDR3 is TGTGCCAGCAGCAACCTTCCGGAGGCGGTCAGGAACACTGAAGCTTTCTTT. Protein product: CASSNLPEAVRNTEAFF.

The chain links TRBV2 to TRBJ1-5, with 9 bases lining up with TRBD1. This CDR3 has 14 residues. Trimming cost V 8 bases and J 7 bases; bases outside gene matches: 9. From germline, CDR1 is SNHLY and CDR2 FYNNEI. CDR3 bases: TGTGCCAGCGCTAGGACAGGGGCAGTCCAGCCCCAGCATTTT. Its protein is CASARTGAVQPQHF.

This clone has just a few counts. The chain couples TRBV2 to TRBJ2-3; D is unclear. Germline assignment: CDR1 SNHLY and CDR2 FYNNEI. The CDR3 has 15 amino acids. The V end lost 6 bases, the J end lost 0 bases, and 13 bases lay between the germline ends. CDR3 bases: TGTGCCAGCAGGGTTGCCGGGTCGAGCACAGATACGCAGTATTTT. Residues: CASRVAGSSTDTQYF. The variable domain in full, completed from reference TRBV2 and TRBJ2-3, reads EPEVTQTPSHQVTQMGQEVILRCVPISNHLYFYWYRQILGQKVEFLVSFYNNEISEKSEIFDDQFSVERPDGSNFTLKIRSTKLEDSAMYFCASRVAGSSTDTQYFGPGTRLTVL.

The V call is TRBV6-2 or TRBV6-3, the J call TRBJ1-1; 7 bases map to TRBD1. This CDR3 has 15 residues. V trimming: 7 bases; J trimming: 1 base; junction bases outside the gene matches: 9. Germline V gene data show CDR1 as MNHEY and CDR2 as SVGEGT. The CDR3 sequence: CASIPKTGKNTEAFF. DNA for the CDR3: TGTGCCAGCATCCCCAAGACAGGGAAGAACACTGAAGCTTTCTTT.

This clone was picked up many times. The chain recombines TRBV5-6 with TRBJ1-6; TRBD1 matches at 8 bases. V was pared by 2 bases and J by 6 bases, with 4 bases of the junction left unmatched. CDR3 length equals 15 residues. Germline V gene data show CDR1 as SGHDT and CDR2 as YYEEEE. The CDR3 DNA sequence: TGTGCCAGCAGCTTAACAGGGGGAATTAATTCACCCCTCCACTTT. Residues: CASSLTGGINSPLHF.

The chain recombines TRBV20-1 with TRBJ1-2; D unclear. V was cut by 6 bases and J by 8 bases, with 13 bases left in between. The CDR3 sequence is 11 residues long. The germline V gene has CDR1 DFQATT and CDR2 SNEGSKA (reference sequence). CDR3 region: CSAITRMGYTF. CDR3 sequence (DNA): TGCAGTGCCATCACTCGAATGGGCTACACCTTC.

The CDR3 region has the DNA TGTGCCAGCAGCCCAAACACGGGATACGAGCAGTACTTC. This codes for CASSPNTGYEQYF. The chain carries TRBV28 and TRBJ2-7, with D perhaps TRBD2 (5 bases). V lost 6 bases, J lost 4 bases, and 13 bases lay in between. The V gene's germline CDR1 is MDHEN and CDR2 SYDVKM. This CDR3 contains 13 residues.

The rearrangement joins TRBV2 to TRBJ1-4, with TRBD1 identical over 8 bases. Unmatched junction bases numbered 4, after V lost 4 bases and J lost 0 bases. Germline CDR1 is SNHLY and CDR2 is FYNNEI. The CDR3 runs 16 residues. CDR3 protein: CASSGQGISTNEKLFF. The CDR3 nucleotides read TGTGCCAGCAGTGGACAGGGGATTTCAACTAATGAAAAACTGTTTTTT. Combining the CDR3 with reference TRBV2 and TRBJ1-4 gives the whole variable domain EPEVTQTPSHQVTQMGQEVILRCVPISNHLYFYWYRQILGQKVEFLVSFYNNEISEKSEIFDDQFSVERPDGSNFTLKIRSTKLEDSAMYFCASSGQGISTNEKLFFGSGTQLSVL.

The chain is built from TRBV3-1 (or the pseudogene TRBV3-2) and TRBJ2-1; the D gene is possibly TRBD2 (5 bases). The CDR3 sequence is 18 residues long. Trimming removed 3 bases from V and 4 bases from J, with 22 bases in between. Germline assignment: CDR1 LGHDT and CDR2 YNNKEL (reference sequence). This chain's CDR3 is CASSHAGQKETSYNEQFF. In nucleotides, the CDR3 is TGTGCCAGCAGCCATGCGGGTCAGAAAGAAACTTCGTACAATGAGCAGTTCTTC.

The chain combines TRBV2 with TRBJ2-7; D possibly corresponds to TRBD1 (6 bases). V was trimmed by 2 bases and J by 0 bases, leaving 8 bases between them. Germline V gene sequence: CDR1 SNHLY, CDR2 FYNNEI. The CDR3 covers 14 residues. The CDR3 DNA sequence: TGTGCCAGCAGTGAACAGGGGAGCTCCTACGAGCAGTACTTC. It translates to CASSEQGSSYEQYF.

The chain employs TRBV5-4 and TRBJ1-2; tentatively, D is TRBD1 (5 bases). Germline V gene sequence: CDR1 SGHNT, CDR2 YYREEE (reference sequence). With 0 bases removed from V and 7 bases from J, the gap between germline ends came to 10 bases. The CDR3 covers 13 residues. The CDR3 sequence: CASSLDQGSGYTF. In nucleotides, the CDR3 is TGTGCCAGCAGCTTGGACCAGGGTAGTGGCTACACCTTC.

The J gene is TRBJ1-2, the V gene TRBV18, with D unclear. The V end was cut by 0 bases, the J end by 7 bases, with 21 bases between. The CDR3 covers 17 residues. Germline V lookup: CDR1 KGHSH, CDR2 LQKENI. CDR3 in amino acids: CASSPPGTLNSAGGYTF. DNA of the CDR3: TGTGCCAGCTCACCACCGGGCACCCTGAACAGCGCGGGTGGCTACACCTTC.

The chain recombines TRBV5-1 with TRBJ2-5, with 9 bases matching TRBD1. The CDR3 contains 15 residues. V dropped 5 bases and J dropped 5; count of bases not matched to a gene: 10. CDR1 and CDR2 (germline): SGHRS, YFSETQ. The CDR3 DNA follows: TGCGCCAGCAGACCTGGTGGGACAGGGTACGAGACCCAGTACTTC. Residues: CASRPGGTGYETQYF.

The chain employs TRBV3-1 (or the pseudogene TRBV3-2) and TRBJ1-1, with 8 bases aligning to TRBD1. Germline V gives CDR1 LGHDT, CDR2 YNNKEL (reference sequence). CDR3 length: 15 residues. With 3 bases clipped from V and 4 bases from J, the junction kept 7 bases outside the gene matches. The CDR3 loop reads CASSHGDRPGTEAFF. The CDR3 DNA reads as TGTGCCAGCAGCCATGGGGACAGGCCCGGCACTGAAGCTTTCTTT.

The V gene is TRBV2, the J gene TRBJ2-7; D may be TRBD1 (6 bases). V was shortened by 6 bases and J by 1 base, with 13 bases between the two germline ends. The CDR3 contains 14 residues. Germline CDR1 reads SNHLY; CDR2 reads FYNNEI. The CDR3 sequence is CASRYRDLSYEQYF. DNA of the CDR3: TGTGCCAGCAGATACAGGGACCTTTCCTACGAGCAGTACTTC.

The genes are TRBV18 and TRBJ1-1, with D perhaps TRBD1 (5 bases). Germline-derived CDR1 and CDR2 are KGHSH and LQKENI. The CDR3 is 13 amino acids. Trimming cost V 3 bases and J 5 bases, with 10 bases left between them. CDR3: CASSPAEGTEAFF. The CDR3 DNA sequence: TGTGCCAGCTCACCCGCGGAGGGGACTGAAGCTTTCTTT. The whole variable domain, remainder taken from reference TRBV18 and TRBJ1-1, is NAGVMQNPRHLVRRRGQEARLRCSPMKGHSHVYWYRQLPEEGLKFMVYLQKENIIDESGMPKERFSAEFPKEGPSILRIQQVVRGDSAAYFCASSPAEGTEAFFGQGTRLTVV.

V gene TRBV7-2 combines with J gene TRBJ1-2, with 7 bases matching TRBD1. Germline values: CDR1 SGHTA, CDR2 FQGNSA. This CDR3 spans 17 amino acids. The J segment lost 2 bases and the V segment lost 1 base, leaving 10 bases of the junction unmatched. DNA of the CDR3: TGTGCCAGCAGCTTAGGGGCTGCGGCAGGGGGGAACTATGGCTACACCTTC. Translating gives CASSLGAAAGGNYGYTF.

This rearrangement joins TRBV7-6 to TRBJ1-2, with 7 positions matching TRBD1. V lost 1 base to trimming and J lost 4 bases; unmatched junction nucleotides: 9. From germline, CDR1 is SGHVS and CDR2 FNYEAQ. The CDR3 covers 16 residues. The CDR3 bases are TGTGCCAGCAGCTTAGAGCAGACAGGGACCCTCTATGGCTACACCTTC. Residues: CASSLEQTGTLYGYTF. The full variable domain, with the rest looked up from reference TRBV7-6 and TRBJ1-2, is GAGVSQSPRYKVTKRGQDVALRCDPISGHVSLYWYRQALGQGPEFLTYFNYEAQQDKSGLPNDRFSAERPEGSISTLTIQRTEQRDSAMYRCASSLEQTGTLYGYTFGSGTRLTVV.

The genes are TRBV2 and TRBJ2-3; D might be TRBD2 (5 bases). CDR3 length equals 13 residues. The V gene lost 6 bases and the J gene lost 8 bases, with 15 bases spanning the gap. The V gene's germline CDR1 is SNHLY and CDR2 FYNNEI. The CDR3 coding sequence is TGTGCCAGCAGCCCGACCCGTGGAGGTACGCAGTATTTT. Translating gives CASSPTRGGTQYF.

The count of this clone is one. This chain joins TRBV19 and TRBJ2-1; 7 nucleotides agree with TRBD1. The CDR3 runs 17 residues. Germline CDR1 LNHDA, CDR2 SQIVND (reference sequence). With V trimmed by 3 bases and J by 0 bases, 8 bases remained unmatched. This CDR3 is CASSIGYGDSSYNEQFF. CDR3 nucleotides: TGTGCCAGTAGTATTGGGTACGGGGACAGCTCCTACAATGAGCAGTTCTTC.

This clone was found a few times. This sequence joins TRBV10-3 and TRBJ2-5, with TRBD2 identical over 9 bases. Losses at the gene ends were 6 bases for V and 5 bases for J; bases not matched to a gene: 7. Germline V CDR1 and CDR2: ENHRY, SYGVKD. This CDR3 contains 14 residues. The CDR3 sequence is CAIRAGGPLETQYF. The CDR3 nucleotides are TGTGCCATCAGGGCGGGGGGGCCCCTGGAGACCCAGTACTTC.

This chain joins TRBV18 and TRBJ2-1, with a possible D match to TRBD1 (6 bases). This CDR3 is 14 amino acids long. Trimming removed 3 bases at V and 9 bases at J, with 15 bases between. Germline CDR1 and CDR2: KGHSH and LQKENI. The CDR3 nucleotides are TGTGCCAGCTCACCGCAAAGGGGGTTGTTTGAGCAGTTCTTC. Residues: CASSPQRGLFEQFF.